This T cell receptor beta chain comes out of a study of T cell repertoires in cytomegalovirus infection. Study-wide points: CMV-specific TCR beta clonotypes restricted by HLA-C dominated the ex vivo response.

As regards this clonotype: What it binds is unknown.

CDR1 and CDR2 from the germline V gene are ENHRY and SYGVKD. The length of the CDR3 is 14 residues. The V end was cut by 7 bases, the J end by 3 bases, with 12 bases between. Each CDR3 protein gets one entry after TCRdb re-called the reads with MiXCR. The table has 510,000 or so distinct CDR3 sequences, about 25% seen once. The sample consisted of PBMCs. The rearrangement joins TRBV10-3 to TRBJ2-2, with a weak D call TRBD1 (6 bases). The TCR originated in a human donor in good health (CMV status not recorded). Some clones in this sample may be carry-over from other donors' samples. This CDR3 reads CAIMGAAHTGELFF. The CDR3 DNA reads as TGTGCCATCATGGGGGCGGCTCACACCGGGGAGCTGTTTTTT.